A single T cell receptor beta chain is shown here with its context. Its binding antigen is unknown. It has no much larger one-base neighbor in the sample; base qualities were not kept. The record originates from a study of cytomegalovirus exposure and HLA in healthy donors (TCRdb year 2017). Regarding the complete study: According to an earlier analysis of 587 of the donors, about 179 million T cells yielded roughly 110 million unique TCR beta sequences and about 300 Gb of sequence data. A later genetic analysis took genome-wide SNP genotypes for about 55% of the 666 donors and used that subset as a discovery cohort. A later analysis re-analyzed previously published TCR beta repertoires from approximately 700 donors and added high-resolution HLA genotyping to study TCR occurrence patterns. To decide whether each TCR beta V gene segment behaved as functional or pseudogenic, an earlier analysis of 587 of the donors relied on high-throughput TCR beta sequencing. Donor age, sex, ethnicity and CMV serostatus were compiled alongside the repertoire data. A separate validation cohort of roughly 110 different subjects was used in addition to the roughly 640-subject first cohort. Every repertoire in the discovery cohort had been generated on one and the same sequencing platform. In the later analysis, no new phenotypic data were used to find candidate immune exposures; instead, reliance was placed on TCR beta sequences and their occurrence across donors. Both class I and class II loci were covered by HLA typing, at four-digit resolution. An early release covering roughly 600 HLA-typed donors comprised approximately 300 gigabases of sequencing data and 85 million or so unique TCR sequences. Among 300 to 500 genotyped donors of the cohort, an average of about 240,000 unique TCR beta nucleotide sequences was sequenced per donor, of which about 19% were non-productive. The study combined high-throughput TCR immunosequencing, statistical association of individual TCRs with disease status, and machine learning to predict cytomegalovirus infection status. The study profiled the T cell repertoires of fewer than 850 subjects by immunosequencing and related them to cytomegalovirus serostatus. Because of strong linkage in the cohort, roughly five DR-DQ haplotypes were treated as single units for association and clustering. The aim of the study was to test whether cataloging public T cell receptors could identify signatures of past pathogen exposure. Of the 300 to 500 genotyped donors, 65% to 90% were placed in the genetic ancestry cluster associated with self-reported Caucasian donors. Typing coverage varied by locus: about 629-640 donors for A, B, C, DRB1 and DQB1; under 550 for DQA1; more than 600 for DPA1; approximately 470 for DPB1. Results and caveats for the whole study, not just this receptor: The presence/absence analyses assumed that sequencing depth was roughly uniform across donors, and that assumption may not be true. A group of highly shared sequence variants was considered likely to be a technical artifact of the sequencing pipeline. Because HLA typing was missing for some donors at each locus, association tests included only the typed subset. This cohort had only TCR beta chains sequenced, and the lack of alpha or paired-chain data limited which features could be detected. An earlier analysis of 450 to 750 of the donors showed that most TCR beta V segments appeared in productive rearrangements either about 90% or about 30% of the time, which broadly matched IMGT annotations. A total of 150 to 200 TCR beta chains were listed by the study as associated with cytomegalovirus. According to a later analysis, TCR association rates differed among HLA loci, with DRB1 alleles showing the most associated TCRs and HLA-C alleles showing the fewest. A later analysis associated 15,000 to 20,000 TCR beta sequences with specific HLA alleles at a false discovery rate of 0.05. A further reported finding was that TCR beta sequences accurately predicted the HLA-A and HLA-B alleles for most subjects in the first cohort. In a later genetic analysis, a missense DCLRE1C variant was associated with V-gene and J-gene trimming of TCR beta chains, and the association was replicated in an independent cohort. Because the 87-base-pair reads could not distinguish some IMGT-functional V segments, including TRBV6-2 and TRBV6-3, those segments were excluded. Immune exposure information for the cohort was limited to CMV serostatus. According to a later analysis, parvovirus B19, influenza, CMV and Epstein-Barr virus appeared linked to several top co-occurrence clusters. Correlated functional status among segregating V segments might reflect linkage disequilibrium, but an unknown experimental factor could not be ruled out. The classifier was reported to diagnose cytomegalovirus status with high specificity and sensitivity in both the original cohort and the validation cohort. In vitro tests confirmed that a few of the cytomegalovirus-associated TCR beta chains recognize cytomegalovirus antigens. Assigning TCR associations to individual alleles was difficult when HLA alleles, especially DR and DQ, strongly co-occurred. The earlier analysis of fewer than 750 of the donors excluded some 15 rarely observed V segments, including chromosome 9 orphons, because counts were too low. A later analysis found that most CMV-associated TCR beta chains appeared HLA-restricted, with HLA associations seemingly driven largely by CMV exposure. Compared with equally common non-associated chains, HLA-associated TCR beta chains in a later analysis were more clonally expanded and had lower generation probabilities. A later genetic analysis reported fewer N-insertions in productive TCRs among donors in an Asian-associated ancestry cluster than the roughly 690-donor mean. Across donors, most TCR sequences were observed very rarely, whereas some public TCRs were present in many individuals. The authors suggested that the approach could potentially be generalized to other disease states and immunological phenotypes.

The CDR3, cysteine through phenylalanine, is 14 amino acids long. Only the CDR3 DNA is retained, 42 bases long and in frame from the first base. CDR1 and CDR2 are drawn from the germline V gene: SNHLY, FYNNEI. From V the trimming removes 10 bases and from J it removes 6 bases, while the gene matches leave 8 bases of the junction unaccounted for. The cohort consisted of 600 to 700 healthy bone marrow donors. At the time of sampling, all cohort members were nominally healthy, though unrecorded immune exposures were likely present. The donor tested CMV seropositive and was one of the 289 seropositive cohort members. A peripheral blood sample was collected from each donor, and TCR beta sequencing was performed on peripheral blood mononuclear cells. The Qiagen DNeasy Blood Extraction Kit was used to extract genomic DNA from the blood cell samples. The library was built by means of the immunoSEQ multiplex PCR assay. For the multiplex PCR, a mixture combining 60 forward primers for TCR Vbeta segments and 13 reverse primers for TCR Jbeta segments was used. Amplification of the CDR3 region of rearranged TCR beta genes was performed with a multiplex PCR assay on genomic DNA. Amplified TCR beta libraries were sequenced as 87-base-pair reads on the Illumina HiSeq System. As for the authors' bioinformatics: Across the roughly 600 repertoires, a later analysis counted around 80 million unique TCR beta chains, roughly 11 million of which were shared by at least two donors. Raw reads were error-corrected and collapsed into unique sequences by a nearest-neighbor algorithm in which closely related sequences were merged to remove PCR and sequencing errors. V, D and J gene segments were assigned by aligning CDR3 sequences to IMGT reference sequences. For a sequence to be retained, at least a six-nucleotide match to both a V gene segment and a J gene segment was required. A rearrangement counted as productive if the CDR3 had no stop codons and remained in frame with V and J, and every other rearrangement counted as non-productive. Following IMGT convention, CDR3 was defined as the stretch from the second conserved V-encoded cysteine up to the conserved J-encoded phenylalanine. Sequences without an unambiguous match to a single V gene segment were excluded from the earlier analysis of 500 to 700 of the donors. An earlier analysis of a few hundred of the donors called V segments functional above 56.7% productive rearrangements and segregating when the between-donor standard deviation exceeded 5%. To diagnose cytomegalovirus status from the catalog of TCR beta chain sequences, a statistical classification framework was built. In a later analysis, TCR nucleotide sequences were compared against IMGT/GENE-DB human TR gene sequences so that V and J genes could be assigned. Using the TCRdist pipeline, a later analysis assigned CDR3 sequences along with most-parsimonious VDJ recombination scenarios. In a later analysis, each TCR beta chain was defined by its CDR3 amino acid sequence together with its V-gene family, and reads without a unique V-gene family were excluded. In a later analysis, fewer than 600 highly shared, low-generation-probability nucleotide sequences were removed to address suspected cross-contamination and a sequencing artifact. In a later analysis, a clonal expansion index for each public chain was calculated from normalized within-repertoire ranks of inferred template counts. In a later analysis, generation probabilities were computed using a VDJ recombination model fitted to out-of-frame rearrangements, and the results were checked against IGoR. A later analysis scored TCR-TCR, TCR-HLA and TCR-CMV co-occurrence with hypergeometric tests, applying a repertoire-size bias correction to TCR pairs. To estimate false discovery rates, a later analysis permuted the HLA or CMV assignments 20 times. In a later analysis, co-occurring TCRs were grouped using DBSCAN, and TCRdist sequence similarity was added for clustering within HLA-allele-positive subsets. Repertoires with fewer than 30,000 or more than 120,000 public chains, plus five repertoires with anomalous nucleotide sharing, were excluded from co-occurrence clustering. The table was pulled from immuneACCESS by TCRdb, which kept in-frame rearrangements only. Such tables lose some clones; where checked, under half of the loss comes from unresolved V genes, and the rest has no known cause. V and J calls and clone size are those listed in that table; D and trimming were worked out from the DNA. For this sample the table gives tens of thousands of clones, of which about 66% were detected only once. Approximately 4.4% of the sample rests with the top ten.

The chain is assembled from TRBV2 and TRBJ1-4, and TRBD1 matches 10 of the central bases. The receptor was derived from a man aged 60-69 years in good health and CMV-seropositive. Material for sequencing was PBMCs. The nucleotides read TGTGCCACCGGAGTCGGGACAGGGGATGAAAAACTGTTTTTT. Its amino acids are CATGVGTGDEKLFF.